The rows below give T cell receptor beta chains drawn from one sample of a study of T cell responses to AZD1222 COVID-19 vaccine. Sequencing was performed with immunoSEQ multiplex PCR; in TCRdb, only in-frame clones are kept and a portion is missing. The sample contains just over 150,000 clones, about 90% of which appear only once. The specimen comprised peripheral blood, sampled 28 days after the second AZD1222 dose. All receptors come from an adult who received the AZD1222 COVID-19 vaccine. Both conserved end residues are part of each CDR3. Fields, in order: clone size, D gene, J gene, V gene, CDR3 protein, CDR3 DNA. A D gene is named only where the DNA matches it firmly. Rows may omit the clone size; those that give it use once, few, many or a size class.

. | . | TRBJ2-1 | TRBV5-1 | CASSFTGVDEQFF | TGCGCCAGCAGCTTCACGGGAGTCGATGAGCAGTTCTTC
. | . | TRBJ1-3 | TRBV27 | CASKPDSGNTIYF | TGTGCCAGCAAACCGGACTCTGGAAACACCATATATTTT
few | . | TRBJ2-7 | TRBV3-1/TRBV3-2 | CASSQASEQYF | TGTGCCAGCAGCCAAGCTAGCGAGCAGTACTTC
few | TRBD1 | TRBJ1-5 | TRBV2 | CASSESGTGGDRPSF | TGTGCCAGCAGTGAATCCGGGACAGGGGGTGACCGTCCTTCGTTT
. | . | TRBJ1-5 | TRBV19 | CASSIGPASWPQHF | TGTGCCAGTAGTATAGGGCCCGCGTCGTGGCCCCAGCATTTT
. | TRBD1 | TRBJ1-2 | TRBV30 | CAWSQGTDYGYTF | TGTGCCTGGAGTCAGGGGACAGACTATGGCTACACCTTC
. | . | TRBJ2-3 | TRBV24-1 | CATSDSYSSGGDTQYF | TGTGCCACCAGTGATTCATACTCGTCCGGTGGAGATACGCAGTATTTT
. | . | TRBJ2-5 | TRBV7-9 | CASSLVRMVRNQETQYF | TGTGCCAGCAGCTTAGTTCGCATGGTCCGAAACCAAGAGACCCAGTACTTC
once | TRBD2 | TRBJ2-7 | TRBV28 | CASTQGLAFYEQYF | TGTGCCAGCACCCAGGGACTAGCGTTCTACGAGCAGTACTTC
. | TRBD2 | TRBJ2-5 | TRBV27 | CASSLRLAGEGETQYF | TGTGCCAGCAGTTTAAGGCTAGCGGGAGAAGGGGAGACCCAGTACTTC
. | TRBD1 | TRBJ1-1 | TRBV6-2/TRBV6-3 | CASSYSRTGNTEAFF | TGTGCCAGCAGTTACTCAAGGACAGGGAACACTGAAGCTTTCTTT
. | . | TRBJ1-1 | TRBV20-1 | CSVHGDEAFF | TGCAGTGTACACGGGGATGAAGCTTTCTTT
. | . | TRBJ2-7 | TRBV6-2/TRBV6-3 | CASSITGTRNSYEQYF | TGTGCCAGCAGTATTACAGGTACCCGTAATTCCTACGAGCAGTACTTC
. | TRBD1 | TRBJ2-7 | TRBV27 | CASSSQGQGRTEQYF | TGTGCCAGCAGTTCCCAGGGACAGGGTAGGACCGAGCAGTACTTC
. | . | TRBJ1-2 | TRBV2 | CASSVFQNGYTF | TGTGCCAGCAGTGTCTTCCAAAATGGCTACACCTTC
. | TRBD1 | TRBJ1-1 | TRBV19 | CATSGGAKGNTEAFF | TGTGCCACCTCAGGGGGCGCGAAGGGCAACACTGAAGCTTTCTTT
. | TRBD1 | TRBJ1-4 | TRBV15 | CATRGGQGTELFF | TGTGCCACCCGGGGGGGCCAAGGGACAGAACTGTTTTTT
. | . | TRBJ2-2 | TRBV9 | CASSVVGGYTGELFF | TGTGCCAGCAGCGTAGTAGGGGGATACACCGGGGAGCTGTTTTTT
. | TRBD1 | TRBJ2-7 | TRBV9 | CASSVEGHRGGEQYF | TGTGCCAGCAGCGTAGAGGGACACAGGGGCGGCGAGCAGTACTTC
. | TRBD2 | TRBJ2-7 | TRBV4-3 | CASSLWTSSYEQYF | TGCGCCAGCAGCCTATGGACTAGCAGCTACGAGCAGTACTTC
. | TRBD1 | TRBJ1-1 | TRBV3-1/TRBV3-2 | CASSQAGGTVNTEAFF | TGTGCCAGCAGCCAAGCGGGGGGGACAGTGAACACTGAAGCTTTCTTT
. | TRBD2 | TRBJ2-7 | TRBV5-6 | CASSPGGAGGLRDEQYF | TGTGCCAGCAGCCCGGGGGGTGCGGGAGGGCTGCGGGACGAGCAGTACTTC
. | TRBD1 | TRBJ2-7 | TRBV19 | CASSAMGQGAQEQYF | TGTGCCAGTAGCGCAATGGGACAGGGGGCGCAAGAGCAGTACTTC
. | . | TRBJ2-1 | TRBV20-1 | CSASIITSGSYNEQFF | TGCAGTGCTAGTATTATTACGTCGGGCTCCTACAATGAGCAGTTCTTC
once | . | TRBJ2-3 | TRBV5-4 | CASSTRGGRGATDTQYF | TGTGCCAGCAGTACCAGGGGGGGCAGGGGGGCCACAGATACGCAGTATTTT
. | TRBD2 | TRBJ2-3 | TRBV9 | CASSVSGRTDTQYF | TGTGCCAGCAGCGTTAGCGGGAGAACAGATACGCAGTATTTT
. | . | TRBJ2-3 | TRBV29-1 | CSVEPGEDTQYF | TGCAGCGTTGAGCCCGGGGAGGATACGCAGTATTTT
. | . | TRBJ1-1 | TRBV29-1 | CSVVRPPNTEAFF | TGCAGCGTTGTTCGCCCACCGAACACTGAAGCTTTCTTT
. | . | TRBJ1-5 | TRBV12-3/TRBV12-4 | CASSLRSNQPQHF | TGTGCCAGCAGTTTACGTAGCAATCAGCCCCAGCATTTT
. | . | TRBJ2-5 | TRBV2 | CASSPHYGVETQYF | TGTGCCAGCAGTCCCCACTATGGGGTAGAGACCCAGTACTTC
. | . | TRBJ2-3 | TRBV19 | CASSPLVGTSTDTQYF | TGTGCCAGTAGTCCCCTCGTCGGGACTAGCACAGATACGCAGTATTTT
. | . | TRBJ2-3 | TRBV7-9 | CASSVPGELPTQYF | TGTGCCAGCAGCGTTCCAGGGGAGCTCCCTACGCAGTATTTT
. | . | TRBJ2-7 | TRBV6-5 | CASLGVGEEQYF | TGTGCCAGCCTTGGGGTAGGGGAAGAGCAGTACTTC
. | . | TRBJ2-1 | TRBV28 | CASRGRGLNREQFF | TGTGCCAGCAGGGGTAGGGGCCTAAACCGGGAGCAGTTCTTC
. | TRBD2 | TRBJ2-3 | TRBV7-3 | CASSLGLAGQSDTQYF | TGTGCCAGCAGCTTAGGACTAGCGGGACAGTCAGATACGCAGTATTTT
. | . | TRBJ2-5 | TRBV11-2 | CASSLGETQYF | TGTGCCAGCAGCTTAGGAGAGACCCAGTACTTC
. | TRBD1 | TRBJ2-7 | TRBV4-1 | CASSHWTGDNEQYF | TGCGCCAGCAGCCACTGGACAGGGGACAACGAGCAGTACTTC
. | . | TRBJ1-3 | TRBV6-1 | CASSESLGVSGNTIYF | TGTGCCAGCAGTGAATCTTTGGGGGTCTCTGGAAACACCATATATTTT
. | . | TRBJ1-1 | TRBV29-1 | CSVTRGNAEAFF | TGCAGCGTAACTAGGGGGAACGCTGAAGCTTTCTTT
once | . | TRBJ1-1 | TRBV9 | CASSVDGTEAFF | TGTGCCAGCAGCGTAGACGGCACTGAAGCTTTCTTT
. | . | TRBJ1-1 | TRBV28 | CASSLSNTEAFF | TGTGCCAGCAGTTTAAGCAACACTGAAGCTTTCTTT
. | . | TRBJ1-2 | TRBV12-3/TRBV12-4 | CASRGTPGYTF | TGTGCCAGCAGGGGGACTCCCGGCTACACCTTC
. | . | TRBJ2-6 | TRBV6-5 | CASSTLGSGANVLTF | TGTGCCAGCAGTACCCTGGGCTCTGGGGCCAACGTCCTGACTTTC
. | . | TRBJ1-2 | TRBV7-8 | CASSPSGDGYTF | TGTGCCAGCAGTCCTTCAGGGGATGGCTACACCTTC